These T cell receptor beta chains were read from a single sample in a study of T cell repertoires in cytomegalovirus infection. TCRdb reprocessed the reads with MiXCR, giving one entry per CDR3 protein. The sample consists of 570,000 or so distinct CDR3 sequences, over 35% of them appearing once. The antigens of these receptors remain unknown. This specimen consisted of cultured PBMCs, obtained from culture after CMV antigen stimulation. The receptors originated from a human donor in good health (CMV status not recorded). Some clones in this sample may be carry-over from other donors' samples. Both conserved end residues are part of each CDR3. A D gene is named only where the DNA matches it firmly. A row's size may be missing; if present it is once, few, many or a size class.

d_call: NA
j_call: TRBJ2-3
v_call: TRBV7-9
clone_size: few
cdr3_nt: TGTGCCAGCAGCCGATTCCCAGATACGCAGTATTTT
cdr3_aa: CASSRFPDTQYF

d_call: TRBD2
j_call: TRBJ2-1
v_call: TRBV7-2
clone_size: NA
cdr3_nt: TGTGCCAGCAGCCCTAGCGGGGCTTACAATGAGCAGTTCTTC
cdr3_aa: CASSPSGAYNEQFF

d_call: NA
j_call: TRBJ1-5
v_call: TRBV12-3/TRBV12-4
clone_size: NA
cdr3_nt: TGTGCCAGCAGTTTGAGAGACCATCAGCCCCAGCATTTT
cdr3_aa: CASSLRDHQPQHF

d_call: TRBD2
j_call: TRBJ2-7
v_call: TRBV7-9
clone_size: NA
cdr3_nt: TGTGCCAGCAGCCTAAGAACTAGCGGGAGCCCCTACGAGCAGTACTTC
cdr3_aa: CASSLRTSGSPYEQYF

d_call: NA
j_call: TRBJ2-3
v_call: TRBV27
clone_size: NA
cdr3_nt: TGTGCCAGCAGTTTAACCCAGGACAGCTATACGCAGTATTTT
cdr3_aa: CASSLTQDSYTQYF

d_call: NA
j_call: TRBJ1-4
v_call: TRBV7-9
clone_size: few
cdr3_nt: TGTGCCAGCAGCTTAGAGGGATCTGAAAAACTGTTTTTT
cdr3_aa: CASSLEGSEKLFF

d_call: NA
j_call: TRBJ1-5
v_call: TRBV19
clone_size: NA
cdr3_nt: TGTGCCAGTAGAACATCCCGGGAGCCCCAGCATTTT
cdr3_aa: CASRTSREPQHF

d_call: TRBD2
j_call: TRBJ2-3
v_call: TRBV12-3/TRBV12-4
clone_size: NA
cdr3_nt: TGTGCCAGCAGTTTAGAACTAGCGGGGACAGATACGCAGTATTTT
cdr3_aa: CASSLELAGTDTQYF

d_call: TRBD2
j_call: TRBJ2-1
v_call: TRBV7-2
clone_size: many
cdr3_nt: TGTGCCAGCAGCCCCTCTAGCGGGAGTTACAATGAGCAGTTCTTC
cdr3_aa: CASSPSSGSYNEQFF

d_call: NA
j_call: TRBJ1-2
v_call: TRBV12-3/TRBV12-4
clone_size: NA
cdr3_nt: TGTGCCAGCAGTCCAGGAGGGGGGAACTTATACTATGGCTACACCTTC
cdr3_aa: CASSPGGGNLYYGYTF

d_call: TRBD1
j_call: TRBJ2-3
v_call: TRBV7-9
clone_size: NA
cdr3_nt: TGTGCCAGCAGCTTTGACAGGGGTGATACGCAGTATTTT
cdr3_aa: CASSFDRGDTQYF

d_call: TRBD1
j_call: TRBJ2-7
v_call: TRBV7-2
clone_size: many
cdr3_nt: TGTGCCAGCAGCGCAGGCTGGGACAGGGTCGACGAGCAGTACTTC
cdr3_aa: CASSAGWDRVDEQYF

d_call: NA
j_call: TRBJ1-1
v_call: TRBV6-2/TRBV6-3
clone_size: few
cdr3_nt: TGTGCCAGCAGTTACTCTCCAAGGAAGGCCTACACTGAAGCTTTCTTT
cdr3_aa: CASSYSPRKAYTEAFF

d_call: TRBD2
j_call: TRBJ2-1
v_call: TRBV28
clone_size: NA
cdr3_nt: TGTGCCAGCAGTTTCCGGACTAGCGGGAGCCGCAATGAGCAGTTCTTC
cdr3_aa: CASSFRTSGSRNEQFF

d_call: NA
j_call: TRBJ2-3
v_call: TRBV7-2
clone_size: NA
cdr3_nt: TGTGCCAGCAGCTTAGGAGGTTTGGCGCAGTATTTT
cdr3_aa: CASSLGGLAQYF

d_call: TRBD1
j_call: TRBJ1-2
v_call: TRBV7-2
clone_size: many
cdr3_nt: TGTGCCAGCAGCCGCCCGGACAGGGTGGACTATGGCTACACCTTC
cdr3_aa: CASSRPDRVDYGYTF

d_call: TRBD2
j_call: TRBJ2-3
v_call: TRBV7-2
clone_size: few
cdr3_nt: TGTGCCAGCAGCTGGGGTGGGACCCCGGGGGGTGCAGATACGCAGTATTTT
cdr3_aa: CASSWGGTPGGADTQYF

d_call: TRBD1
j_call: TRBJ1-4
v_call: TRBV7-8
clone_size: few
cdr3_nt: TGTGCCAGCAGCGTCAGGGGGATGGCTAATGAAAAACTGTTTTTT
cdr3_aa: CASSVRGMANEKLFF

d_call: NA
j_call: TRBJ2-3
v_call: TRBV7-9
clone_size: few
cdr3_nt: TGTGCCAGCAGCCCCATACACGCGGAAAGCACAGATACGCAGTATTTT
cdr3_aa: CASSPIHAESTDTQYF

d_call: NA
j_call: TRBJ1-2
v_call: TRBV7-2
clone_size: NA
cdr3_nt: TGTGCCAGCCGGGACTCCGCTAACTATGGCTACACCTTC
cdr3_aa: CASRDSANYGYTF